This T cell receptor beta chain was captured in a study of shared clonotypes between healthy human individuals. General observations from the study: Generally, naive subsets came out with larger estimated richness than memory subsets.

Each PCR replicate from the sorted subsets contained about 200 ng DNA, which is some 31,000 T cell genomes. Repertoires were generated with immunoSEQ multiplex PCR, while TCRdb's copy carries only in-frame clones and drops some. The sample yields 2 million to 2.5 million clones, 90% to 95% seen once. Per the germline V gene, CDR1 is MNHEY and CDR2 is SVGAGI. With 4 bases removed from V and 4 bases from J, the gap between germline ends came to 16 bases. The CDR3 runs 15 residues. Only a few counts were recorded for this clone. The antigen remains undetermined. The chain employs TRBV6-5 and TRBJ1-1; possibly TRBD1 for D (6 bases). Sequenced sample: naive CD4+ T cells from PBMCs. Subset reported: CD45RA+ positively selected. The sequence derives from a young man in good health. Some clones in this sample may be carry-over from other donors' samples. The CDR3 sequence: CASSLAGVTSTEAFF. The CDR3 coding sequence is TGTGCCAGCAGTTTGGCAGGGGTAACGAGCACTGAAGCTTTCTTT.